This T cell receptor beta chain was identified in a study of T cells in Graves' hyperthyroidism and ophthalmopathy. Findings and limits, study-wide: Among clonotypes expanded in thyroid above 0.001, most were also found in blood. In the analysis, a 13 V-J model separated ophthalmopathy from stable hyperthyroidism.

Based on clinical symptoms, serum thyroxine and TRAb, thyroid ultrasound and orbital computed tomography, diagnoses were reached. A remark on this clonotype: The antigen is unknown.

The investigators amplified TCR beta CDR3 regions from RNA transcripts. Initially, a first-round RT-PCR of the TCR CDR3 employed the HTBI primer set. MiXCR, applied by TCRdb to the multiplex PCR reads, yields one record per CDR3 protein. The data contain approximately 740,000 distinct CDR3 sequences, 13% to 15% of them singletons. The sample taken for sequencing was blood. The clonotype was recovered from a young woman with Graves' hyperthyroidism.

For the CDR3, the DNA is TGTGCCAGCAGCTCGGGACTAGCCGATAGCACAGATACGCAGTATTTT. Its translation: CASSSGLADSTDTQYF. This chain links TRBV13 with TRBJ2-3; 9 bases match TRBD2. There are 16 residues in the CDR3. With 4 bases clipped from V and 0 bases from J, the junction kept 5 bases outside the gene matches. The germline V gene has CDR1 PRHDT and CDR2 FYEKMQ (reference sequence).